A selection of T cell receptor beta chains follows, all from one sample in a study of blood T cells in healthy people across ages. One entry per CDR3 protein results from TCRdb running MiXCR on the 5' RACE reads. The data contain 700,000 to 800,000 distinct CDR3 sequences, 35% to 45% of them singletons. Sequenced material: blood. All receptors come from a woman aged 55-69 years in good health. Both conserved end residues are part of each CDR3. The D gene is left open where the match is weak. Clone size is shown for a subset of rows, as once, few, many or a class of expanded clone.

>TRBD1|TRBV29-1|TRBJ1-2|-
TGCAGCGTTGGTCACACAGGGGACTATGGCTACACCTTC
CSVGHTGDYGYTF
>TRBD1|TRBV11-2|TRBJ2-5|-
TGTGCCAGCAGCTTTTTGGGACAGGGGACTGGGGAAGAGACCCAGTACTTC
CASSFLGQGTGEETQYF
>TRBD1|TRBV30|TRBJ1-2|-
TGTGCCTGGAGTGTAGGGACAGGCGGCTATGGCTACACCTTC
CAWSVGTGGYGYTF
>-|TRBV5-1|TRBJ1-1|few
TGCGCCAGCAGCAAGGACAGTAACACTGAAGCTTTCTTT
CASSKDSNTEAFF
>TRBD1|TRBV7-2|TRBJ1-5|-
TGTGCCAGCAGCTTAGCGGGACAGGGTCTGCATTTT
CASSLAGQGLHF
>-|TRBV7-2|TRBJ2-7|many
TGTGCCAGCAGCCCTGTGTCGGGAACAGGGGGGGAATCCTACGAGCAGTACTTC
CASSPVSGTGGESYEQYF
>TRBD1|TRBV12-5|TRBJ1-1|-
TGTGCTAGTGGTAAACAGGGGCTCACTGAAGCTTTCTTT
CASGKQGLTEAFF
>-|TRBV29-1|TRBJ2-5|-
TGCAGCGTTGAAAAGCTGCAAAATGAGCAGTACTTC
CSVEKLQNEQYF
>-|TRBV6-2/TRBV6-3|TRBJ2-7|-
TGTGCCAGCAGTCGAGCGGGCTCCTACAATGAGCAGTACTTC
CASSRAGSYNEQYF
>-|TRBV29-1|TRBJ1-3|-
TGCAGCGTAGGAGAACCGAGCTCTGGAAACACCATATATTTT
CSVGEPSSGNTIYF
>-|TRBV7-2|TRBJ2-3|-
TGTGCCAGCAGCTTACCTGCAGGGTCTAGCAGGAACACAGATACGCAGTATTTT
CASSLPAGSSRNTDTQYF
>-|TRBV14|TRBJ2-3|few
TGTGCCAGCAGCCGGGACCACTTCACAGATACGCAGTATTTT
CASSRDHFTDTQYF
>-|TRBV20-1|TRBJ2-7|-
TGCAGTGCTAGACCCGGAAGCCGCTACGAGCAGTACTTC
CSARPGSRYEQYF
>TRBD2|TRBV3-1|TRBJ2-3|many
TGTGCCAGCAGCCAAGCCCCAGGGGCGGGAGGTCGGAGTAGCCGAGATACGCAGTATTTT
CASSQAPGAGGRSSRDTQYF
>-|TRBV7-3|TRBJ2-5|few
TGTGCCAGCAGCTCAGGAGTCCAAGAGACCCAGTACTTC
CASSSGVQETQYF
>-|TRBV6-2/TRBV6-3|TRBJ2-7|few
TGTGCCAGCAGTTCCCCCGGGACGCTCTCCTACGAGCAGTACTTC
CASSSPGTLSYEQYF
>-|TRBV19|TRBJ2-6|few
TGTGCCAGTAGAGATCAGGGCTCTGGGGCCAACGTCCTGACTTTC
CASRDQGSGANVLTF
>TRBD2|TRBV27|TRBJ2-7|few
TGTGCCAGCAGAGTTAGCGGGAACTCCTACGAGCAGTACTTC
CASRVSGNSYEQYF
>-|TRBV6-2/TRBV6-3|TRBJ1-1|few
TGTAACCGGGGGGAGAACACTGAAGCTTTCTTT
CNRGENTEAFF
>-|TRBV14|TRBJ2-5|-
TGTGCCAGCAGCCGGCTCTCGGCGGAGACCCAGTACTTC
CASSRLSAETQYF
>-|TRBV6-5|TRBJ2-4|-
TGTGCCAGCAGGGGGACGGGAACAGCCAAAAACATTCAGTACTTC
CASRGTGTAKNIQYF
>TRBD1|TRBV20-1|TRBJ2-5|-
TGCAGTGCTAGGGTGGAGGGGGACAGGGCGGGTGAGCAGTACTTC
CSARVEGDRAGEQYF
>-|TRBV7-9|TRBJ1-2|-
TGTTCCAGCAGCTTAATCGAGGGGTATGGCTACACCTTC
CSSSLIEGYGYTF
>TRBD1|TRBV29-1|TRBJ1-5|few
TGCAGCGTTGCCGGGACAGCTAATCAGCCCCAGCATTTT
CSVAGTANQPQHF
>-|TRBV5-1|TRBJ2-5|-
TGCGCCAGCAGCTTGATGGGCGGTTGGGAGACCCAGTACTTC
CASSLMGGWETQYF
>-|TRBV2|TRBJ2-7|many
TGTGCCAGCAGTGAAGCCTACGAGCAGTACTTC
CASSEAYEQYF
>TRBD1|TRBV7-6|TRBJ2-7|few
TGTGCCAGCAGCTCCGGGACAGGGGACTCCTACGAGCAGTACTTC
CASSSGTGDSYEQYF
>TRBD1|TRBV20-1|TRBJ2-1|few
TGCAGTGCCACGAACCACCGGGACAGGGGCTACAATGAGCAGTTCTTC
CSATNHRDRGYNEQFF
>-|TRBV2|TRBJ2-5|-
TGTGCCAGCAGTGACAGGGGTTGGCAAGAGACCCAGTACTTC
CASSDRGWQETQYF
>TRBD1|TRBV5-4|TRBJ2-5|-
TGTGCCAGCAGCCCCGACAGGGGCCTCCAAGAGACCCAGTACTTC
CASSPDRGLQETQYF
>-|TRBV7-2|TRBJ1-1|-
TGTGCCAGCAGCTCCAGGGTGGCGAACACTGAAGCTTTCTTT
CASSSRVANTEAFF
>TRBD2|TRBV9|TRBJ2-5|many
TGTGCCAGCAGCGTAGGGCGACGACTAGCGGGAGAGGGAGAGACCCAGTACTTC
CASSVGRRLAGEGETQYF
>TRBD1|TRBV30|TRBJ2-2|few
TGTGCCTGGAGTTGGACAGGGATGGCCGGGGAGCTGTTTTTT
CAWSWTGMAGELFF
>-|TRBV6-1|TRBJ2-3|few
TGTGCCAGCAGTGTATCCGGGACACCCCTCACAGATACGCAGTATTTT
CASSVSGTPLTDTQYF
>-|TRBV24-1|TRBJ2-7|many
TGTGCCACCAGTCCGGGACAAACCTACGAGCAGTACTTC
CATSPGQTYEQYF
>-|TRBV15|TRBJ2-3|-
TGTGCCACCAGCGGGTACAGGGCACGAGCCGGGTGGGATACGCAGTATTTT
CATSGYRARAGWDTQYF
>-|TRBV29-1|TRBJ2-7|many
TGCAGCGTTGGGGGAACGGCCTACGAGCAGTACTTC
CSVGGTAYEQYF
>-|TRBV7-7|TRBJ2-6|-
TGTGCTAGCAGCCCTGGGACCGTATGGGGGGCCAACGTCCTGACTTTC
CASSPGTVWGANVLTF
>TRBD2|TRBV25-1|TRBJ2-6|-
TGTGCCAGCATGGCGGGGGCTGGGGCCAACGTCCTGACTTTC
CASMAGAGANVLTF
>-|TRBV11-1|TRBJ2-7|few
TGTGCCAGCAGCTTAGACGGACGAACCTACGAGCAGTACTTC
CASSLDGRTYEQYF
>-|TRBV7-9|TRBJ1-1|-
TGTGCCAGCAGCTTAGAGGGGGAAACTGAAGCTTTCTTT
CASSLEGETEAFF
>-|TRBV12-3/TRBV12-4|TRBJ2-4|-
TGTGCCAGCAGTTTTTCGTTCAGGCCGGGGTACTTC
CASSFSFRPGYF
>-|TRBV20-1|TRBJ1-5|few
TGCAGTGCTTCTACGCCGGGACGGGACAATCAGCCCCAGCATTTT
CSASTPGRDNQPQHF
>-|TRBV3-1|TRBJ2-1|-
TGTGCCAGCAGCCAAGATTGGCAGGGCCCCAATGAGCAGTTCTTC
CASSQDWQGPNEQFF
>-|TRBV28|TRBJ1-2|once
TGTGCCAGCACTCCACAGAATGGTAACTATGGCTACACCTTC
CASTPQNGNYGYTF
>TRBD1|TRBV11-3|TRBJ2-3|many
TGTGCCAGCAGCTTCAGACAGGGCGCGGCAGATACGCAGTATTTT
CASSFRQGAADTQYF
>-|TRBV5-1|TRBJ2-3|once
TGCGCCAGCAGCGCTGAGACACACGGGGATGCGCAGTATTTT
CASSAETHGDAQYF